These T cell receptor beta chains were read from a single sample in a study of shared clonotypes between healthy human individuals. The method was immunoSEQ multiplex PCR; TCRdb's version includes in-frame clones alone and lacks a portion of them. Among about 1,900,000 clones, roughly 95% were seen once, and the ten largest hold roughly 1.2%. Specimen: naive CD8+ T cells sorted from blood. The receptors derive from a man younger than 30 in good health. The CDR3 runs from the conserved cysteine through the conserved F or W. The D gene is left open where the match is weak. A clone size is listed for some rows: how often the clone was seen (once, few, many), or a class if it is expanded.

D gene: .
V gene: TRBV5-6
J gene: TRBJ2-1
clone size: .
CDR3 DNA: TGTGCCAGCAGCCCCCAGGGGTTTGAGCAGTTCTTC
CDR3 protein: CASSPQGFEQFF

D gene: .
V gene: TRBV5-4
J gene: TRBJ2-1
clone size: .
CDR3 DNA: TGTGCCAGCAGCTTTAAAGGGGGAGACTACAATGAGCAGTTCTTC
CDR3 protein: CASSFKGGDYNEQFF

D gene: TRBD2
V gene: TRBV7-9
J gene: TRBJ2-3
clone size: once
CDR3 DNA: TGTGCCAGCAGCTTAATAGGAGCGGGAGAAGGTAATACGCAGTATTTT
CDR3 protein: CASSLIGAGEGNTQYF

D gene: .
V gene: TRBV30
J gene: TRBJ2-7
clone size: .
CDR3 DNA: TGTGCCTGGAGCATAACTGGTTACGAGCAGTACTTC
CDR3 protein: CAWSITGYEQYF

D gene: .
V gene: TRBV7-8
J gene: TRBJ2-7
clone size: .
CDR3 DNA: TGTGCCAGCAGCTTACCCCTGCTGGGGGGCGCGGGGGTCTCTGGGGACTCCTACGAGCAGTACTTC
CDR3 protein: CASSLPLLGGAGVSGDSYEQYF

D gene: .
V gene: TRBV7-9
J gene: TRBJ2-7
clone size: .
CDR3 DNA: TGTGCCAGCAGCTTAGTAGCCCCGACAGGCTACGAGCAGTACTTC
CDR3 protein: CASSLVAPTGYEQYF

D gene: .
V gene: TRBV30
J gene: TRBJ1-5
clone size: .
CDR3 DNA: TGTGCCTGGAGTGGGCTTAATAGCAATCAGCCCCAGCATTTT
CDR3 protein: CAWSGLNSNQPQHF

D gene: TRBD1
V gene: TRBV7-9
J gene: TRBJ1-2
clone size: .
CDR3 DNA: TGTGCCAGCAGCTTAGGGCAGGGGGAAAACTATGGCTACACCTTC
CDR3 protein: CASSLGQGENYGYTF

D gene: TRBD2
V gene: TRBV28
J gene: TRBJ2-7
clone size: .
CDR3 DNA: TGTGCCAGCACCCCTAGGGAGGGATCCTACGAGCAGTACTTC
CDR3 protein: CASTPREGSYEQYF

D gene: .
V gene: TRBV9
J gene: TRBJ1-1
clone size: .
CDR3 DNA: TGTGCCAGCAGCGTAGAAGGGGCCCCGGGGAACACTGAAGCTTTCTTT
CDR3 protein: CASSVEGAPGNTEAFF

D gene: TRBD1
V gene: TRBV30
J gene: TRBJ1-1
clone size: .
CDR3 DNA: TGTGCCTGGAACTCAGGGGGCTCGAGCACTGAAGCTTTCTTT
CDR3 protein: CAWNSGGSSTEAFF

D gene: TRBD2
V gene: TRBV10-2
J gene: TRBJ2-1
clone size: .
CDR3 DNA: TGCGCCAGCAGTGAGTCGACTAGCGAGAGCTCCTACAATGAGCAGTTCTTC
CDR3 protein: CASSESTSESSYNEQFF

D gene: TRBD2
V gene: TRBV6-5
J gene: TRBJ2-7
clone size: .
CDR3 DNA: TGTGCCAGCAGTTACAGCGGGGACTCCTACGAGCAGTACTTC
CDR3 protein: CASSYSGDSYEQYF

D gene: TRBD2
V gene: TRBV6-5
J gene: TRBJ2-7
clone size: .
CDR3 DNA: TGTGCCAGCAGGGGACTAGGTCCCGAGCAGTACTTC
CDR3 protein: CASRGLGPEQYF

D gene: .
V gene: TRBV7-9
J gene: TRBJ1-2
clone size: .
CDR3 DNA: TGTGCCAGCAGCCCCCTTAATGGGGTGCTTGACTATGGCTACACCTTC
CDR3 protein: CASSPLNGVLDYGYTF

D gene: TRBD2
V gene: TRBV2
J gene: TRBJ2-3
clone size: .
CDR3 DNA: TGTGCCAGCACGACTAGCGGGGGAGGGTCTAGCACAGATACGCAGTATTTT
CDR3 protein: CASTTSGGGSSTDTQYF

D gene: TRBD2
V gene: TRBV4-2
J gene: TRBJ2-3
clone size: .
CDR3 DNA: TGTGCCAGCAGCCAAGGCTCCTCCAGCGGGGGGTTAACAGATACGCAGTATTTT
CDR3 protein: CASSQGSSSGGLTDTQYF

D gene: TRBD1
V gene: TRBV10-3
J gene: TRBJ2-1
clone size: .
CDR3 DNA: TGTGCCTCCGGGCAGGACAGGGGCTACAATGAGCAGTTCTTC
CDR3 protein: CASGQDRGYNEQFF

D gene: .
V gene: TRBV15
J gene: TRBJ1-5
clone size: .
CDR3 DNA: TGTGCCACCAGCCCTCCTGGGGGATTTAATCAGCCCCAGCATTTT
CDR3 protein: CATSPPGGFNQPQHF

D gene: .
V gene: TRBV7-9
J gene: TRBJ2-3
clone size: .
CDR3 DNA: TGTGCCAGCAGCCTGTATGGGTCTAGCACAGATACGCAGTATTTT
CDR3 protein: CASSLYGSSTDTQYF

D gene: .
V gene: TRBV6-1
J gene: TRBJ2-1
clone size: .
CDR3 DNA: TGTGCCAGCAGTTCCGACATGAGCTCCTACAATGAGCAGTTCTTC
CDR3 protein: CASSSDMSSYNEQFF

D gene: .
V gene: TRBV9
J gene: TRBJ1-3
clone size: .
CDR3 DNA: TGTGCCAGCAGCGTAGGATGGGCCCCCTCTGGAAACACCATATATTTT
CDR3 protein: CASSVGWAPSGNTIYF

D gene: .
V gene: TRBV7-9
J gene: TRBJ1-3
clone size: .
CDR3 DNA: TGTGCCAGCAGAATGGGCAGCTCTGGAAACACCATATATTTT
CDR3 protein: CASRMGSSGNTIYF

D gene: TRBD2
V gene: TRBV6-1
J gene: TRBJ2-1
clone size: .
CDR3 DNA: TGTGCCAGCAGTGAGACGGGCGGGGGGTCGTACAATGAGCAGTTCTTC
CDR3 protein: CASSETGGGSYNEQFF

D gene: .
V gene: TRBV19
J gene: TRBJ2-7
clone size: .
CDR3 DNA: TGTGCCAGTAGTATAGTCCAGGGCCCTCCCTACGAGCAGTACTTC
CDR3 protein: CASSIVQGPPYEQYF

D gene: TRBD2
V gene: TRBV4-1
J gene: TRBJ2-7
clone size: .
CDR3 DNA: TGCGCCAGCAGCCAAAGGACTAGCGCGTCCTACGAGCAGTACTTC
CDR3 protein: CASSQRTSASYEQYF

D gene: .
V gene: TRBV10-3
J gene: TRBJ2-5
clone size: .
CDR3 DNA: TGTGCCATCAGTGGGTGGGAATCGGAAGAGACCCAGTACTTC
CDR3 protein: CAISGWESEETQYF

D gene: .
V gene: TRBV4-3
J gene: TRBJ2-4
clone size: .
CDR3 DNA: TGCGCCAGCAGCCAAGATTACGCCCCGGGAAACATTCAGTACTTC
CDR3 protein: CASSQDYAPGNIQYF

D gene: .
V gene: TRBV25-1
J gene: TRBJ2-3
clone size: .
CDR3 DNA: TGTGCCAGCAGTGAACGGAGCACAGATACGCAGTATTTT
CDR3 protein: CASSERSTDTQYF

D gene: .
V gene: TRBV19
J gene: TRBJ1-2
clone size: .
CDR3 DNA: TGTGCCAGTAGTATCCCGGGAGGCTACACCTTC
CDR3 protein: CASSIPGGYTF

D gene: .
V gene: TRBV7-2
J gene: TRBJ1-2
clone size: .
CDR3 DNA: TGTGCCAGCAGCTTAGAGGAATATGGCTACACCTTC
CDR3 protein: CASSLEEYGYTF

D gene: .
V gene: TRBV19
J gene: TRBJ1-5
clone size: .
CDR3 DNA: TGTGCCAGTAGTATAGTCGAGGAGAGCAATCAGCCCCAGCATTTT
CDR3 protein: CASSIVEESNQPQHF

D gene: .
V gene: TRBV28
J gene: TRBJ1-5
clone size: .
CDR3 DNA: TGTGCCAGCAGTTTACTTACGGGCGGTCAGCCCCAGCATTTT
CDR3 protein: CASSLLTGGQPQHF

D gene: .
V gene: TRBV5-6
J gene: TRBJ1-5
clone size: once
CDR3 DNA: TGTGCCAGCAGCTCAGGGAGTCAGCCCCAGCATTTT
CDR3 protein: CASSSGSQPQHF

D gene: .
V gene: TRBV5-5
J gene: TRBJ2-5
clone size: .
CDR3 DNA: TGTGCCAGCAGCCCAGCGGACCACCAAGAGACCCAGTACTTC
CDR3 protein: CASSPADHQETQYF

D gene: .
V gene: TRBV4-1
J gene: TRBJ2-4
clone size: .
CDR3 DNA: TGCGCCAGCAGCCCGGAACAGGGTGGGGACATTCAGTACTTC
CDR3 protein: CASSPEQGGDIQYF

D gene: .
V gene: TRBV28
J gene: TRBJ2-1
clone size: .
CDR3 DNA: TGTGCCAGCAGTTTAGGTGGGGGGGCCTTGAATGAGCAGTTCTTC
CDR3 protein: CASSLGGGALNEQFF

D gene: TRBD1
V gene: TRBV10-2
J gene: TRBJ2-2
clone size: .
CDR3 DNA: TGCGCCGTTAATCCCGGACAGGGGGCGAACACCGGGGAGCTGTTTTTT
CDR3 protein: CAVNPGQGANTGELFF

D gene: .
V gene: TRBV4-1
J gene: TRBJ1-5
clone size: few
CDR3 DNA: TGCGCCAGCAGCCAAGATCTGGAAGGGGACCAGCCCCAGCATTTT
CDR3 protein: CASSQDLEGDQPQHF

D gene: .
V gene: TRBV4-3
J gene: TRBJ2-7
clone size: .
CDR3 DNA: TGCGCCAGCAGCCAAGCCCCGACCTACGAGCAGTACTTC
CDR3 protein: CASSQAPTYEQYF

D gene: TRBD2
V gene: TRBV27
J gene: TRBJ2-3
clone size: once
CDR3 DNA: TGTGCCAGCAGTCCCGACGGACTAGCGGGGCCCACAGATACGCAGTATTTT
CDR3 protein: CASSPDGLAGPTDTQYF

D gene: .
V gene: TRBV13
J gene: TRBJ2-3
clone size: .
CDR3 DNA: TGTGCCAGCAGCTTAGGGATAGGGGTACAGACAGATACGCAGTATTTT
CDR3 protein: CASSLGIGVQTDTQYF

D gene: .
V gene: TRBV19
J gene: TRBJ1-5
clone size: .
CDR3 DNA: TGTGCCAGTAGTATAGGGGGCAATCAGCCCCAGCATTTT
CDR3 protein: CASSIGGNQPQHF

D gene: TRBD1
V gene: TRBV5-1
J gene: TRBJ1-2
clone size: .
CDR3 DNA: TGCGCCAGCAGCTTGAAGGCGGGACAGGGGGTAAACTATGGCTACACCTTC
CDR3 protein: CASSLKAGQGVNYGYTF

D gene: .
V gene: TRBV5-6
J gene: TRBJ2-7
clone size: .
CDR3 DNA: TGTGCCAGCAACTTATTGACAGTTGACTACGAGCAGTACTTC
CDR3 protein: CASNLLTVDYEQYF

D gene: TRBD2
V gene: TRBV4-1
J gene: TRBJ2-7
clone size: .
CDR3 DNA: TGCGCCAGCAGCCAAGAACAAATACTAGCGGAAAGCTCCTACGAGCAGTACTTC
CDR3 protein: CASSQEQILAESSYEQYF

D gene: .
V gene: TRBV27
J gene: TRBJ2-6
clone size: .
CDR3 DNA: TGTGCCAGCAGTATCCACTCGACTGGGGCCAACGTCCTGACTTTC
CDR3 protein: CASSIHSTGANVLTF

D gene: TRBD1
V gene: TRBV2
J gene: TRBJ1-1
clone size: once
CDR3 DNA: TGTGCCAGCCTGACAGGGCTCATGAACACTGAAGCTTTCTTT
CDR3 protein: CASLTGLMNTEAFF

D gene: .
V gene: TRBV12-5
J gene: TRBJ2-7
clone size: .
CDR3 DNA: TGTGCTAGTGGTTTGGCCGCCTCGGTAGCGATTAACCACGAGCAGTACTTC
CDR3 protein: CASGLAASVAINHEQYF

D gene: .
V gene: TRBV27
J gene: TRBJ2-3
clone size: .
CDR3 DNA: TGTGCCAGCAGTTTAGGACAGAGCTACACAGATACGCAGTATTTT
CDR3 protein: CASSLGQSYTDTQYF

D gene: .
V gene: TRBV19
J gene: TRBJ1-1
clone size: .
CDR3 DNA: TGTGCCAGTAGTATAAGTACGAATAGTGAAGCTTTCTTT
CDR3 protein: CASSISTNSEAFF

D gene: TRBD1
V gene: TRBV30
J gene: TRBJ1-2
clone size: .
CDR3 DNA: TGTGCCGGGGAGGGGGGACAGGAGGGCTATGGCTACACCTTC
CDR3 protein: CAGEGGQEGYGYTF

D gene: .
V gene: TRBV4-2
J gene: TRBJ2-7
clone size: .
CDR3 DNA: TGTGCCAGCAGCCAAGATCTGACACACGAGCAGTACTTC
CDR3 protein: CASSQDLTHEQYF

D gene: .
V gene: TRBV5-1
J gene: TRBJ1-1
clone size: .
CDR3 DNA: TGCGCCAGCAGCGGTAAGACAGGCTTGAACACTGAAGCTTTCTTT
CDR3 protein: CASSGKTGLNTEAFF